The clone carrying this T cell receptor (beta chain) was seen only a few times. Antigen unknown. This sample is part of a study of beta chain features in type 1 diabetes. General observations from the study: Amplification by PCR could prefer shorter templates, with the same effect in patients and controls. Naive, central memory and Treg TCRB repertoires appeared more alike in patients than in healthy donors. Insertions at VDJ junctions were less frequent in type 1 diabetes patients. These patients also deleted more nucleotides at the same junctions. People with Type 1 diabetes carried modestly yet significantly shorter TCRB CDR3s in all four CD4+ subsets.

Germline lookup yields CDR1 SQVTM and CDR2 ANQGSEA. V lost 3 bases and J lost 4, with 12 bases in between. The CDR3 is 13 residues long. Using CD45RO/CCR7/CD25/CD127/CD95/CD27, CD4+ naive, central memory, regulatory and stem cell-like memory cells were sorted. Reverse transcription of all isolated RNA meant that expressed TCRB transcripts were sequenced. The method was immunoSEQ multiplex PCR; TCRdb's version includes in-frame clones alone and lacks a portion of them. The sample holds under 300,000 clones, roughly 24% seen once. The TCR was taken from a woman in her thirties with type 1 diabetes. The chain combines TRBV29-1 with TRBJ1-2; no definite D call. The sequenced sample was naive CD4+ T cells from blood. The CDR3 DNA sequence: TGCAGCGTTGAGGTGGGCAGAATCTATGGCTACACCTTC. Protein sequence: CSVEVGRIYGYTF.